The subject of this entry is one T cell receptor beta chain. This sample is drawn from a study of T cell responses to AZD1222 COVID-19 vaccine. Method: immunoSEQ multiplex PCR; TCRdb's copy keeps in-frame clones and lacks some. The repertoire holds 200,000 to 250,000 clones, with about 94% as singletons. CDR3 length equals 15 residues. Per germline, CDR1 SSHAT and CDR2 FNYEAQ (reference sequence). Trimming took 2 bases from V and 2 from J; bases not matched to a gene: 3. The starting material was peripheral blood, obtained 28 days after the second dose of the MenACWY control vaccine. This receptor was obtained from an adult who received the MenACWY meningococcal vaccine as a control. The V gene is TRBV7-7, the J gene TRBJ2-3; 8 bases match TRBD2. CDR3 DNA sequence: TGTGCCAGCAGCTTATCGGGGGGGTACACAGATACGCAGTATTTT. This encodes CASSLSGGYTDTQYF.